Listed here are 18 T cell receptor beta chains from one sample, sequenced in a study of blood T cell repertoires in COVID-19. Generated by immunoSEQ multiplex PCR, the TCRdb table keeps only in-frame clones and is missing some. The sample has around 29,000 clones; around nine tenths are singletons. Sequencing used peripheral blood. All receptors come from a human donor in a cohort sampled during active COVID-19.

This chain joins TRBV6-2 or TRBV6-3 and TRBJ2-5, with TRBD2 identical over 10 bases. Germline V CDR1 and CDR2: MNHEY, SVGEGT. Losses at the gene ends were 5 bases for V and 3 bases for J; bases not matched to a gene: 18. There are 19 residues in the CDR3. CDR3 amino acids: CASSDLLGLAMGGEETQYF. Written as DNA, the CDR3 is TGTGCCAGCAGTGACCTTCTGGGACTAGCGATGGGAGGTGAAGAGACCCAGTACTTC.

V and J are TRBV18 and TRBJ1-1, with TRBD1 matching over 11 bases. Per germline, CDR1 KGHSH and CDR2 LQKENI. The V segment lost 1 base and the J segment 3 bases; nucleotides outside the gene matches: 7. The CDR3 totals 17 residues. CDR3 loop: CASSPLLGTGGDTEAFF. CDR3 sequence (DNA): TGTGCCAGCTCACCACTTCTCGGGACAGGGGGTGACACTGAAGCTTTCTTT. Drawing the rest from reference TRBV18 and TRBJ1-1, the complete variable domain is NAGVMQNPRHLVRRRGQEARLRCSPMKGHSHVYWYRQLPEEGLKFMVYLQKENIIDESGMPKERFSAEFPKEGPSILRIQQVVRGDSAAYFCASSPLLGTGGDTEAFFGQGTRLTVV.

The V gene is TRBV2, the J gene TRBJ2-3; 9 nucleotides line up with TRBD2. V dropped 5 bases and J dropped 3; count of bases not matched to a gene: 6. The CDR3 is 15 amino acids. Germline CDR1 SNHLY, CDR2 FYNNEI. CDR3 sequence reads: CASSWRGGGTDTQYF. CDR3 DNA: TGTGCCAGCAGTTGGCGGGGGGGAGGAACAGATACGCAGTATTTT.

This clone was counted only a few times. V gene TRBV7-8 combines with J gene TRBJ2-7; D is perhaps TRBD1 (5 bases). This CDR3 contains 14 residues. Germline V gene data show CDR1 as SGHVS and CDR2 as FQNEAQ. The V and J ends lost 5 bases and 2 bases respectively, with 13 bases between them. CDR3 nucleotide sequence: TGTGCCAGCAGCCACCGCAGGGCCCCCTACGAGCAGTACTTC. Its protein product is CASSHRRAPYEQYF.

V is TRBV6-2 or TRBV6-3 and J is TRBJ2-7; unclear D gene. In germline, CDR1 is MNHEY, CDR2 SVGEGT. V gave up 5 bases and J gave up 3 bases, with 8 bases separating them. The CDR3 consists of 12 residues. The CDR3 bases are TGTGCCAGCAGTAACGACAACTACGAGCAGTACTTC. This encodes CASSNDNYEQYF.

The rearrangement links TRBV6-6 to TRBJ1-2, with 9 bases identical to TRBD1. The germline V gene has CDR1 MNHNY and CDR2 SVGAGI (reference sequence). After removal of 7 bases from V and 8 bases from J, the junction contained 11 bases not matched to a gene. This CDR3 region has 14 residues. The chain's CDR3 is CASTVGTGKDGYTF. As DNA, the CDR3 is TGTGCCAGCACCGTAGGGACAGGGAAAGACGGCTACACCTTC.

CDR3 protein: CASSLLEQETQYF. As DNA, the CDR3 is TGTGCCAGCAGCTTGTTGGAGCAAGAGACCCAGTACTTC. The chain joins TRBV5-4 to TRBJ2-5, with no clear D. Looked up from germline, CDR1 is SGHNT and CDR2 is YYREEE (reference sequence). This CDR3 comprises 13 residues. Trimming cost V 1 base and J 2 bases, with 6 bases left between them.

J is TRBJ2-3 and V is TRBV24-1, with TRBD1 as a possible D gene (6 bases). The V gene lost 4 bases and the J gene lost 1 base, with 11 bases spanning the gap. The CDR3 is 15 residues long. CDR1 and CDR2 from the germline V gene are KGHDR and SFDVKD. The CDR3 region has the DNA TGTGCCACCAGTGAACTACAGGGAGGCACAGATACGCAGTATTTT. Translating gives CATSELQGGTDTQYF.

V gene TRBV21-1 combines with J gene TRBJ2-5; the table's D call of TRBD2 was not tested on the DNA. TRBV21-1 is classified as a pseudogene. The CDR3 sequence is 15 residues long. CDR3 region: CASSKDQREQETQYF. CDR3 DNA: TGTGCCAGCAGCAAAGATCAGCGAGAACAAGAGACCCAGTACTTC.

The rearrangement joins TRBV6-6 to TRBJ2-3; 9 bases fit TRBD2. Per germline, CDR1 MNHNY and CDR2 SVGAGI (reference sequence). This CDR3 is built from 15 residues. V gave up 6 bases and J gave up 6 bases; unmatched junction bases: 10. CDR3 amino acids: CASRGSGGPGDTQYF. CDR3 nucleotides: TGTGCCAGCAGGGGGAGCGGGGGGCCGGGTGATACGCAGTATTTT.

This clone has only one observation. The chain has TRBV28 and TRBJ2-7; 9 bases match TRBD1. Looked up from germline, CDR1 is MDHEN and CDR2 is SYDVKM. There are 15 residues in the CDR3. The V segment lost 4 bases and the J segment 3 bases; nucleotides outside the gene matches: 7. In DNA, the CDR3 is TGTGCCAGCAGTTGGGGCCCGGGACAGGGCTACGAGCAGTACTTC. This sequence encodes CASSWGPGQGYEQYF. Supplemented by reference TRBV28 and TRBJ2-7, the full variable domain reads DVKVTQSSRYLVKRTGEKVFLECVQDMDHENMFWYRQDPGLGLRLIYFSYDVKMKEKGDIPEGYSVSREKKERFSLILESASTNQTSMYLCASSWGPGQGYEQYFGPGTRLTVT.

The genes are TRBV29-1 and TRBJ1-1; 10 positions match TRBD1. The V gene's germline CDR1 is SQVTM and CDR2 ANQGSEA. The CDR3 loop spans 14 amino acids. Germline trimming cut 5 bases from V and 3 bases from J; bases unmatched to any gene: 6. This CDR3 is CSVLTGGAYTEAFF. CDR3 nucleotide sequence: TGCAGCGTTCTGACAGGGGGCGCGTACACTGAAGCTTTCTTT.

The V and J genes are TRBV9 and TRBJ2-7, with 7 positions matching TRBD1. This CDR3 is built from 14 residues. Germline V gene sequence: CDR1 SGDLS, CDR2 YYNGEE. V trimming: 4 bases; J trimming: 2 bases; junction bases outside the gene matches: 6. The chain's CDR3 is CASSRQGGTYEQYF. CDR3 nucleotide sequence: TGTGCCAGCAGCCGACAGGGTGGTACCTACGAGCAGTACTTC.

The chain has TRBV6-5 and TRBJ1-4, with D perhaps TRBD1 (6 bases). Trimming removed 6 bases from V and 7 bases from J, with 18 bases in between. The CDR3 has 15 residues. Germline CDR1 and CDR2: MNHEY and SVGAGI. CDR3 sequence: CASRPQGALAEKLFF. The CDR3 coding sequence is TGTGCCAGCAGACCACAGGGAGCGTTGGCTGAAAAACTGTTTTTT.

The V gene is TRBV2, the J gene TRBJ1-4, with 9 positions matching TRBD1. Germline CDR1 is SNHLY and CDR2 is FYNNEI. V lost 3 bases to trimming and J lost 4 bases; unmatched junction nucleotides: 3. The CDR3 is 15 amino acids. CDR3 nucleotides: TGTGCCAGCAGTGAGCACAGGGGGCTTAATGAAAAACTGTTTTTT. Amino acid sequence: CASSEHRGLNEKLFF.

This clone was observed a single time. The chain links TRBV7-3 to TRBJ1-2; 7 bases are shared with TRBD1. The CDR3 totals 14 residues. V dropped 5 bases and J dropped 8; count of bases not matched to a gene: 11. Per germline, CDR1 SGHTA and CDR2 FQGTGA. The CDR3 DNA is TGTGCCAGCAGCACATTGACAGGGTCCCGAGGCTACACCTTC. It yields the protein CASSTLTGSRGYTF.

This clone appeared a single time. This chain uses TRBV5-6 with TRBJ2-7, with a tentative D call TRBD2 (6 bases). Trimming removed 2 bases at V and 2 bases at J, with 17 bases between. Germline assignment: CDR1 SGHDT and CDR2 YYEEEE. The CDR3 consists of 16 residues. The CDR3 reads CASSFTGFGGTYEQYF. The CDR3 nucleotides are TGTGCCAGCAGCTTTACCGGTTTCGGGGGAACCTACGAGCAGTACTTC.

The chain has TRBV6-6 and TRBJ1-1; possibly TRBD1 for D (6 bases). Trimming removed 7 bases from V and 10 bases from J, with 19 bases in between. This CDR3 spans 13 amino acids. Germline assignment: CDR1 MNHNY and CDR2 SVGAGI (reference sequence). Written as DNA, the CDR3 is TGTGCCAGCACCCCAACCGGGACACCCCCAGCTTTCTTT. The encoded protein is CASTPTGTPPAFF.